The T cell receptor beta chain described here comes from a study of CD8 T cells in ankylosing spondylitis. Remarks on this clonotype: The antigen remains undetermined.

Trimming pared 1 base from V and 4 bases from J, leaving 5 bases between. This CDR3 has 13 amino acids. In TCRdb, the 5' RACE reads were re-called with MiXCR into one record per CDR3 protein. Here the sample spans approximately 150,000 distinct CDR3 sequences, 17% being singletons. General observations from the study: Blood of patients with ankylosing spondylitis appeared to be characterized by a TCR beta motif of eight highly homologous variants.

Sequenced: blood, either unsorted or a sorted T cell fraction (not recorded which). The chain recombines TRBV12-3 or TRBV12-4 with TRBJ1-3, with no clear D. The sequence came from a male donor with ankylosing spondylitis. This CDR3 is CASSLGPGNTIYF. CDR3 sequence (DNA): TGTGCCAGCAGTTTAGGACCGGGAAACACCATATATTTT.